This entry lists 30 T cell receptor beta chains sequenced from one sample in a study of beta chain features in type 1 diabetes. Study conclusions and caveats: Patients with Type 1 diabetes showed moderately but significantly shorter TCRB CDR3s in all four CD4+ subsets.

These receptors have no identified antigens. The sequenced template was cDNA made from the entire isolated RNA. The protocol was immunoSEQ multiplex PCR, while the TCRdb copy is restricted to in-frame clones and leaves out a portion. This table has 250,000 to 350,000 clones, roughly an eighth appearing once. The sample comprised naive CD4+ T cells from blood. The receptors originated from a young man with type 1 diabetes.

With respect to this clone: One end of the junction varies from germline; a read error may be responsible. The chain couples TRBV28 to TRBJ2-3; the D gene is possibly TRBD1 (6 bases). Germline V gene lookup returns CDR1 MDHEN and CDR2 SYDVKM. This CDR3 is 14 amino acids long. CDR3: CVSTPGAHTDTQYF. CDR3 nucleotides: TGTGTCAGCACCCCAGGGGCCCACACAGATACGCAGTATTTT.

This clone was found a few times. The chain recombines TRBV7-9 with TRBJ2-1, with 11 nucleotides matching TRBD2. Germline trimming cut 4 bases from V and 0 bases from J; bases unmatched to any gene: 5. Germline values: CDR1 SEHNR, CDR2 FQNEAQ (reference sequence). The CDR3 sequence is 17 residues long. The CDR3 protein is CASSSKTSGSSYNEQFF. CDR3 sequence (DNA): TGTGCCAGCAGCTCCAAAACTAGCGGGAGCTCCTACAATGAGCAGTTCTTC.

The V gene is TRBV9, the J gene TRBJ1-2; 7 bases are a match to TRBD1. The V and J ends lost 3 bases and 0 bases, in that order; junction bases with no gene match: 5. This CDR3 region has 15 residues. Germline CDR1 is SGDLS and CDR2 is YYNGEE. The CDR3 sequence is CASSGRDRTNYGYTF. CDR3 bases: TGTGCCAGCAGCGGCCGGGACAGAACTAACTATGGCTACACCTTC.

The chain has TRBV30 and TRBJ1-4; 8 nucleotides agree with TRBD1. Germline-derived CDR1 and CDR2 are GTSNPN and SVGIG (reference sequence). V shed 6 bases, J shed 8 bases, and the junction held 8 bases outside the gene matches. The CDR3 length is 13 residues. The CDR3 reads CACPTGAGEKLFF. The CDR3 DNA sequence: TGTGCCTGCCCGACAGGGGCAGGGGAAAAACTGTTTTTT.

The V gene is TRBV9, the J gene TRBJ2-7; maybe TRBD2 (6 bases). V was shortened by 0 bases and J by 8 bases, with 18 bases between the two germline ends. In germline, CDR1 is SGDLS, CDR2 YYNGEE. The length of the CDR3 is 15 residues. CDR3 in amino acids: CASSVDGSGSTKQYF. In DNA form, the CDR3 reads TGTGCCAGCAGCGTAGATGGTAGCGGTTCTACGAAGCAGTACTTC.

To note about this clone: The junction and the germline gene differ at one end; a read error may be behind it. V and J are TRBV6-6 and TRBJ1-2; 8 positions match TRBD1. CDR3 size: 13 residues. Germline assignment: CDR1 MNHNY and CDR2 SVGAGI (reference sequence). The CDR3 loop reads CAGSHPGGKGYTF. CDR3 coding DNA: TGTGCCGGCAGCCACCCAGGGGGCAAGGGCTACACCTTC.

This CDR3 is CASSLSGSHNEQFF. Here the CDR3 DNA reads TGTGCCAGCAGTTTATCCGGGTCCCACAATGAGCAGTTCTTC. The chain recombines TRBV28 with TRBJ2-1, with D uncertain. Trimming removed 1 base at V and 5 bases at J, with 9 bases between. CDR1 MDHEN and CDR2 SYDVKM come from the germline V gene. There are 14 residues in the CDR3.

The chain joins TRBV6-5 to TRBJ1-1; TRBD1 agrees at 7 bases. From germline, CDR1 is MNHEY and CDR2 SVGAGI. This CDR3 is built from 13 residues. Trimming took 8 bases from V and 0 from J; bases not matched to a gene: 3. CDR3 residues: CASAGTVNTEAFF. The CDR3 DNA reads TGTGCCAGCGCCGGGACAGTGAACACTGAAGCTTTCTTT.

This clone was counted only a few times. The rearrangement links TRBV5-1 to TRBJ2-1, with D perhaps matching TRBD2 (6 bases). CDR1 and CDR2 from the germline V gene are SGHRS and YFSETQ. The V end was cut by 1 base, the J end by 5 bases, with 16 bases between. The length of the CDR3 is 16 residues. The chain's CDR3 is CASSLIQSGGDNEQFF. DNA for the CDR3: TGCGCCAGCAGCTTGATTCAAAGCGGAGGGGACAATGAGCAGTTCTTC.

The rearrangement links TRBV7-8 to TRBJ2-1, with a weak D call TRBD2 (5 bases). Germline values: CDR1 SGHVS, CDR2 FQNEAQ. V lost 1 base, J lost 4 bases, and 11 bases lay in between. There are 15 residues in the CDR3. CDR3 sequence (DNA): TGTGCCAGCAGCTTAGTTCAGCGGAAGTACAATGAGCAGTTCTTC. Amino acids: CASSLVQRKYNEQFF.

There are a few counts of this clone. The chain recombines TRBV4-3 with TRBJ2-5; 8 bases map to TRBD1. CDR1 and CDR2 from the germline V gene are LGHNA and YSLEER. With 8 bases clipped from V and 1 base from J, the junction kept 12 bases outside the gene matches. The CDR3 has 16 residues. The CDR3 spells CASSQRTGSIQETQYF. The CDR3 nucleotides are TGCGCCAGCTCACAACGGACAGGGTCCATCCAAGAGACCCAGTACTTC.

This clone was observed a few times. The chain uses TRBV9 and TRBJ2-5, with D perhaps TRBD2 (7 bases). V was clipped by 6 bases and J by 3 bases, with 18 bases between them. The germline gives CDR1 SGDLS, CDR2 YYNGEE. The CDR3 extends over 15 amino acids. The CDR3 nucleotides are TGTGCCAGCACTCTAGGGGGGGGCTCCAAAGAGACCCAGTACTTC. Its protein product is CASTLGGGSKETQYF.

This clone was observed a handful of times. This chain joins TRBV5-1 and TRBJ2-3; 9 bases line up with TRBD2. V shed 4 bases and J 2 bases; nucleotides not matched to a gene: 11. The CDR3 has 17 residues. From germline, CDR1 is SGHRS and CDR2 YFSETQ. The CDR3: CASSRRAGGPTTDTQYF. The CDR3 DNA sequence: TGCGCCAGCAGCAGAAGAGCGGGAGGCCCAACCACAGATACGCAGTATTTT.

The rearrangement links TRBV30 to TRBJ1-1; weak D call: TRBD1 (5 bases). Germline CDR1 reads GTSNPN; CDR2 reads SVGIG (reference sequence). This CDR3 spans 12 amino acids. V was pared by 8 bases and J by 3 bases, with 13 bases between. The CDR3 region is CAREAGDTEAFF. CDR3 sequence (DNA): TGTGCCCGGGAAGCGGGGGACACTGAAGCTTTCTTT.

A note on this clone: Relative to the germline gene, one junction end is altered; a read error may explain this. The V call is TRBV7-7, the J call TRBJ2-5, with 8 bases fitting TRBD2. The length of the CDR3 is 13 residues. Germline lookup yields CDR1 SSHAT and CDR2 FNYEAQ (reference sequence). In DNA form, the CDR3 reads TGTGCTAGCAGCCTGGGACTAGAAGAGACCCAGTACTTC. It codes for CASSLGLEETQYF.

This clone was found a few times. The chain recombines TRBV7-2 with TRBJ2-3; the D is unclear. CDR1 and CDR2 from the germline V gene are SGHTA and FQGNSA. Between the trimmed V and J ends, which lost 3 bases and 2 bases, there was a span of 15 bases. There are 16 residues in the CDR3. The CDR3, as DNA: TGTGCCAGCAGCTTGAGGCTCCCCGTGGTCACAGATACGCAGTATTTT. Protein sequence: CASSLRLPVVTDTQYF.

The chain has TRBV27 and TRBJ2-1; 7 bases align to TRBD1. Germline V gene sequence: CDR1 MNHEY, CDR2 SMNVEV (reference sequence). This CDR3 is built from 14 residues. V trimming: 2 bases; J trimming: 7 bases; junction bases outside the gene matches: 5. The CDR3 is CASSLEGAGNEQFF. In DNA, the CDR3 is TGTGCCAGCAGTTTAGAGGGGGCAGGGAATGAGCAGTTCTTC.

This clone was counted between two and nine times. This chain joins TRBV2 and TRBJ1-2; tentative D call: TRBD1 (5 bases). With 1 base removed from V and 4 bases from J, the gap between germline ends came to 7 bases. Germline-derived CDR1 and CDR2 are SNHLY and FYNNEI. The CDR3 has 13 amino acids. The CDR3: CASSEGQTYGYTF. CDR3 sequence (DNA): TGTGCCAGCAGTGAAGGACAGACCTATGGCTACACCTTC.

The chain links TRBV28 to TRBJ2-7; no clear D gene. The CDR3 has 12 residues. Germline lookup yields CDR1 MDHEN and CDR2 SYDVKM. V was trimmed by 5 bases and J by 3 bases, leaving 8 bases between them. CDR3 residues: CASSIPRYEQYF. CDR3 coding DNA: TGTGCCAGCAGTATTCCCCGCTACGAGCAGTACTTC.

The rearrangement links TRBV7-6 to TRBJ2-7; 8 bases are shared with TRBD2. The V and J ends lost 5 bases and 0 bases, in that order; junction bases with no gene match: 9. Germline CDR1 reads SGHVS; CDR2 reads FNYEAQ. The CDR3 totals 16 residues. The CDR3 is CASSPLETSGSYEQYF. CDR3 coding DNA: TGTGCCAGCAGCCCCCTCGAAACTAGCGGCTCCTACGAGCAGTACTTC.

This clone was detected only a few times. The genes are TRBV28 and TRBJ1-2; 7 nucleotides match TRBD1. The CDR3 is made up of 13 amino acids. Trimming at V came to 3 bases and at J to 3 bases, leaving 1 base not matched to a gene. Germline V lookup: CDR1 MDHEN, CDR2 SYDVKM. CDR3 coding DNA: TGTGCCAGCAGTTTGGGACAGTACTATGGCTACACCTTC. Amino acid sequence: CASSLGQYYGYTF.

In its sample, this clone was seen a few times. The gene calls are TRBV4-2 and TRBJ1-1; possible D gene TRBD1, 6 bases. V was cut by 5 bases and J by 1 base, with 14 bases left in between. Germline CDR1 LGHNA, CDR2 YNFKEQ. CDR3 length: 15 residues. This CDR3 is CASSSLQTGNTEAFF. The CDR3 nucleotides are TGTGCCAGCAGCTCGTTACAGACAGGGAACACTGAAGCTTTCTTT.

This chain joins TRBV9 and TRBJ1-1, with D tentatively TRBD1 (5 bases). V was trimmed by 0 bases and J by 1 base, leaving 13 bases between them. The CDR3 contains 16 residues. Per the germline V gene, CDR1 is SGDLS and CDR2 is YYNGEE. This CDR3 reads CASSVALDRSNTEAFF. In nucleotides, the CDR3 is TGTGCCAGCAGCGTAGCTCTCGACAGATCGAACACTGAAGCTTTCTTT.

This clone occurred a few times. The V and J genes are TRBV6-5 and TRBJ2-5, with D maybe TRBD2 (6 bases). Trimming shortened V by 0 bases and J by 7 bases, and 15 bases separated the two germline ends. Germline CDR1 reads MNHEY; CDR2 reads SVGAGI. There are 15 residues in the CDR3. CDR3 DNA sequence: TGTGCCAGCAGTTACTCGTTGGGGGAGGTGGGGACCCAGTACTTC. Amino acid sequence: CASSYSLGEVGTQYF.

V and J are TRBV5-1 and TRBJ2-3; D uncertain. Per germline, CDR1 SGHRS and CDR2 YFSETQ. The CDR3 sequence is 13 residues long. V lost 6 bases, J lost 0 bases, and 8 bases lay in between. CDR3 sequence: CASNEVSTDTQYF. CDR3 bases: TGCGCCAGCAACGAGGTTAGCACAGATACGCAGTATTTT.

This clone has just a few counts. V gene TRBV7-2 combines with J gene TRBJ2-5; TRBD1 matches at 7 bases. V lost 4 bases, J lost 6 bases, and 8 bases stayed unmatched. This CDR3 has 14 residues. Germline-derived CDR1 and CDR2 are SGHTA and FQGNSA. Here the CDR3 reads CASSSLTGEKTQYF. CDR3 nucleotides: TGTGCCAGCAGCTCACTTACAGGGGAGAAGACCCAGTACTTC. Full variable domain (missing parts from reference TRBV7-2 and TRBJ2-5): GAGVSQSPSNKVTEKGKDVELRCDPISGHTALYWYRQSLGQGLEFLIYFQGNSAPDKSGLPSDRFSAERTGGSVSTLTIQRTQQEDSAVYLCASSSLTGEKTQYFGPGTRLLVL.

This rearrangement joins TRBV9 to TRBJ2-2, with TRBD2 identical over 9 bases. Unmatched junction bases numbered 5, after V lost 3 bases and J lost 2 bases. This CDR3 contains 16 residues. Germline V lookup: CDR1 SGDLS, CDR2 YYNGEE. The DNA of the CDR3 is TGTGCCAGCAGCGACCGACTAGCGGACAACACCGGGGAGCTGTTTTTT. The encoded protein is CASSDRLADNTGELFF.

This clone was counted only a few times. This rearrangement joins TRBV5-1 to TRBJ1-2; D perhaps matches TRBD1 (6 bases). The ends were cut back, 4 bases at V and 6 bases at J, with 16 bases in the middle. Germline values: CDR1 SGHRS, CDR2 YFSETQ. CDR3 length equals 14 residues. CDR3 amino acids: CASSGGQVEDGYTF. For the CDR3, the DNA is TGCGCCAGCAGCGGGGGCCAGGTAGAAGATGGCTACACCTTC.

This clone was seen a few times. The chain couples TRBV29-1 to TRBJ2-7; 11 bases are a match to TRBD1. This CDR3 contains 12 residues. Germline V gene data show CDR1 as SQVTM and CDR2 as ANQGSEA. The V segment lost 7 bases and the J segment 6 bases; nucleotides outside the gene matches: 5. CDR3 amino acids: CSAGQGVSEQYF. CDR3 DNA sequence: TGCAGCGCGGGACAGGGGGTTTCCGAGCAGTACTTC.

This clone has more than one count but fewer than ten. V and J are TRBV29-1 and TRBJ1-2, with 10 bases that match TRBD1. CDR1 and CDR2 from the germline V gene are SQVTM and ANQGSEA. Trimming at V came to 5 bases and at J to 5 bases, leaving 8 bases not matched to a gene. The CDR3 covers 14 residues. The DNA of the CDR3 is TGCAGCGTTATTTCTCAGGACAGGGGGTATGGCTACACCTTC. This sequence encodes CSVISQDRGYGYTF.